The 20 T cell receptor beta chains reported below all come from one sample, sequenced in a study of T cells in tuberculosis. The protocol was immunoSEQ multiplex PCR, while the TCRdb copy is restricted to in-frame clones and leaves out a portion. The sample lists 25,000 to 35,000 clones, approximately 93% seen once, with 8% in the top ten. Specimen: PBMCs. Receptors were obtained from a donor between 10 and 35 years old with latent tuberculosis or without tuberculosis infection.

This clone was counted a few times. The sample carries other DNA sequences with the same CDR3. The J gene is TRBJ2-7, the V gene TRBV27; 8 positions agree with TRBD1. CDR1 and CDR2 (germline): MNHEY, SMNVEV (reference sequence). This CDR3 is 14 amino acids long. The V segment lost 3 bases and the J segment 2 bases; nucleotides outside the gene matches: 3. This chain's CDR3 is CASSFDRGTYEQYF. In nucleotides, the CDR3 is TGTGCCAGCAGTTTTGACAGGGGAACCTACGAGCAGTACTTC.

V is TRBV28 and J is TRBJ1-1; TRBD1 might be the D (6 bases). The CDR3 covers 14 residues. The ends were cut back, 8 bases at V and 6 bases at J, with 19 bases in the middle. The germline gives CDR1 MDHEN, CDR2 SYDVKM. The CDR3 coding sequence is TGTGCCAGCCTTTCAGTTGGGGGCAGCGCTGAAGCTTTCTTT. It is translated as CASLSVGGSAEAFF.

The chain joins TRBV9 to TRBJ2-1; the match to TRBD2 covers 7 bases. With 3 bases clipped from V and 9 bases from J, the junction kept 9 bases outside the gene matches. The CDR3 runs 14 residues. Germline CDR1 is SGDLS and CDR2 is YYNGEE. CDR3 amino acids: CASSEGTTWGEQFF. CDR3 nucleotide sequence: TGTGCCAGCAGCGAGGGGACTACATGGGGTGAGCAGTTCTTC. Full variable domain (missing parts from reference TRBV9 and TRBJ2-1): DSGVTQTPKHLITATGQRVTLRCSPRSGDLSVYWYQQSLDQGLQFLIQYYNGEERAKGNILERFSAQQFPDLHSELNLSSLELGDSALYFCASSEGTTWGEQFFGPGTRLTVL.

This clone was counted once. The gene calls are TRBV27 and TRBJ2-2; TRBD2 is a possible D gene (5 bases). Trimming cost V 5 bases and J 2 bases, with 12 bases left between them. The CDR3 length is 15 residues. Germline CDR1 reads MNHEY; CDR2 reads SMNVEV (reference sequence). CDR3 protein: CASSKRTENTGELFF. The CDR3 DNA reads TGTGCCAGCAGTAAGCGGACGGAAAACACCGGGGAGCTGTTTTTT.

The V and J genes are TRBV2 and TRBJ2-5; TRBD1 matches at 12 bases. V lost 5 bases to trimming and J lost 5 bases; unmatched junction nucleotides: 6. The CDR3 has 15 amino acids. Germline values: CDR1 SNHLY, CDR2 FYNNEI. The CDR3 bases are TGTGCCAGCAGTTTCGGGACAGGGGGCAGGGAGACCCAGTACTTC. Its protein product is CASSFGTGGRETQYF. The full variable domain, rest sourced from reference TRBV2 and TRBJ2-5, is EPEVTQTPSHQVTQMGQEVILRCVPISNHLYFYWYRQILGQKVEFLVSFYNNEISEKSEIFDDQFSVERPDGSNFTLKIRSTKLEDSAMYFCASSFGTGGRETQYFGPGTRLLVL.

The table lists this clone with a count of one. The chain has TRBV27 and TRBJ2-5; perhaps TRBD1 as D (6 bases). Germline assignment: CDR1 MNHEY and CDR2 SMNVEV (reference sequence). The CDR3 contains 16 residues. V was shortened by 5 bases and J by 2 bases, with 18 bases between the two germline ends. CDR3: CASSPYLLDSQETQYF. CDR3 DNA sequence: TGTGCCAGCAGTCCTTACTTACTGGACAGTCAAGAGACCCAGTACTTC.

The J gene is TRBJ2-7, the V gene TRBV7-2; 8 bases are a match to TRBD2. The CDR3 runs to 13 residues. Germline CDR1 SGHTA, CDR2 FQGNSA. J gave up 5 bases and V 3 bases, and 3 bases lay outside the gene matches. The CDR3 protein is CASSLSGSNEQYF. The CDR3 nucleotides read TGTGCCAGCAGCTTGAGCGGGAGCAACGAGCAGTACTTC.

The genes are TRBV18 and TRBJ1-1; tentative D call: TRBD1 (5 bases). CDR1 KGHSH and CDR2 LQKENI come from the germline V gene. This CDR3 comprises 14 residues. Deletions cut 2 bases from V and 3 bases from J, with 10 bases between. DNA of the CDR3: TGTGCCAGCTCACCAAGCAGGGCCGACACTGAAGCTTTCTTT. Its protein is CASSPSRADTEAFF.

The CDR3 sequence: CASSQRSGSGRINEQFF. In DNA form, the CDR3 reads TGTGCCAGCAGCCAAAGATCAGGAAGCGGGAGGATCAATGAGCAGTTCTTC. The V and J genes are TRBV4-2 and TRBJ2-1; TRBD2 aligns across 9 bases. V dropped 2 bases and J dropped 6; count of bases not matched to a gene: 11. The germline V gene encodes CDR1 LGHNA and CDR2 YNFKEQ. This CDR3 has 17 residues.

The chain carries TRBV5-1 and TRBJ2-1; 10 nucleotides match TRBD2. This CDR3 comprises 16 residues. Germline-derived CDR1 and CDR2 are SGHRS and YFSETQ. Unmatched junction bases numbered 9, after V lost 7 bases and J lost 2 bases. CDR3 sequence reads: CASVLAGDGTYNEQFF. CDR3 DNA sequence: TGCGCCAGCGTTCTAGCGGGAGACGGGACCTACAATGAGCAGTTCTTC. Variable domain in full (rest from reference TRBV5-1 and TRBJ2-1): KAGVTQTPRYLIKTRGQQVTLSCSPISGHRSVSWYQQTPGQGLQFLFEYFSETQRNKGNFPGRFSGRQFSNSRSEMNVSTLELGDSALYLCASVLAGDGTYNEQFFGPGTRLTVL.

The rearrangement uses TRBV19 and TRBJ2-2; 13 bases map to TRBD2. This CDR3 is 16 amino acids long. V shed 10 bases and J 6 bases; nucleotides not matched to a gene: 11. Germline V gene data show CDR1 as LNHDA and CDR2 as SQIVND (reference sequence). CDR3 nucleotide sequence: TGTGCCACCCTTGGGACTAGCGGGGACCGGGCCGGGGAGCTGTTTTTT. Its translation is CATLGTSGDRAGELFF.

The V gene is TRBV5-1, the J gene TRBJ2-5, with TRBD2 identical over 9 bases. The CDR3 contains 15 residues. The J segment lost 5 bases and the V segment lost 4 bases, leaving 9 bases of the junction unmatched. Per germline, CDR1 SGHRS and CDR2 YFSETQ. The CDR3 is CASSPGTSWRETQYF. CDR3 bases: TGCGCCAGCAGCCCCGGGACTAGCTGGAGGGAGACCCAGTACTTC. The whole variable domain, filled in from reference TRBV5-1 and TRBJ2-5, reads KAGVTQTPRYLIKTRGQQVTLSCSPISGHRSVSWYQQTPGQGLQFLFEYFSETQRNKGNFPGRFSGRQFSNSRSEMNVSTLELGDSALYLCASSPGTSWRETQYFGPGTRLLVL.

The chain links TRBV19 to TRBJ1-2, with a weak D call TRBD1 (5 bases). V was clipped by 5 bases and J by 3 bases, with 13 bases between them. This CDR3 is built from 14 residues. Per the germline V gene, CDR1 is LNHDA and CDR2 is SQIVND (reference sequence). CDR3 sequence reads: CASSLRSGDYGYTF. DNA for the CDR3: TGTGCCAGTAGTCTCCGATCGGGGGACTATGGCTACACCTTC.

This sequence joins TRBV7-9 and TRBJ1-1, with D unresolved. The CDR3 totals 12 residues. The V end lost 6 bases, the J end lost 6 bases, and 11 bases lay between the germline ends. CDR1 SEHNR and CDR2 FQNEAQ come from the germline V gene (reference sequence). The DNA of the CDR3 is TGTGCCAGCAGTCTCCTTTCGGCTGAAGCTTTCTTT. Its protein is CASSLLSAEAFF.

V gene TRBV2 combines with J gene TRBJ2-7; TRBD2 agrees at 9 bases. With V trimmed by 10 bases and J by 9 bases, 16 bases remained unmatched. Germline V gives CDR1 SNHLY, CDR2 FYNNEI. This CDR3 comprises 14 residues. Written as DNA, the CDR3 is TGTGCCATGGACCTCGGGACTAGCCTCTCCCGGCAGTACTTC. Protein: CAMDLGTSLSRQYF.

The V gene is TRBV11-2, the J gene TRBJ2-1; maybe TRBD2 (5 bases). Trimming removed 3 bases at V and 1 base at J, with 7 bases between. The CDR3 has 14 amino acids. Germline values: CDR1 SGHAT, CDR2 FQNNGV. The CDR3 reads CASSFAGSYNEQFF. The CDR3 bases are TGTGCCAGCAGCTTCGCGGGTTCCTACAATGAGCAGTTCTTC.

The chain links TRBV5-4 to TRBJ2-5, with 8 bases matching TRBD1. V shed 2 bases and J 4 bases; nucleotides not matched to a gene: 4. Germline lookup yields CDR1 SGHNT and CDR2 YYREEE (reference sequence). This CDR3 contains 14 residues. CDR3 DNA: TGTGCCAGCAGCTTTCGACAGGGGATAGAGACCCAGTACTTC. Translated: CASSFRQGIETQYF. Full variable domain (outside the CDR3, taken from reference TRBV5-4 and TRBJ2-5): ETGVTQSPTHLIKTRGQQVTLRCSSQSGHNTVSWYQQALGQGPQFIFQYYREEENGRGNFPPRFSGLQFPNYSSELNVNALELDDSALYLCASSFRQGIETQYFGPGTRLLVL.

The CDR3 DNA sequence: TGTGCCAGTAGTCCCAGCGGGAGCGGCGCTGGGGCCAACGTCCTGACTTTC. Amino acid sequence: CASSPSGSGAGANVLTF. This chain uses TRBV19 with TRBJ2-6, with TRBD2 matching over 8 bases. Trimming at V came to 5 bases and at J to 2 bases, leaving 8 bases not matched to a gene. The CDR3 is 17 residues long. Germline-derived CDR1 and CDR2 are LNHDA and SQIVND (reference sequence). The full variable domain, in which reference TRBV19 and TRBJ2-6 provide the parts outside the CDR3, is DGGITQSPKYLFRKEGQNVTLSCEQNLNHDAMYWYRQDPGQGLRLIYYSQIVNDFQKGDIAEGYSVSREKKESFPLTVTSAQKNPTAFYLCASSPSGSGAGANVLTFGAGSRLTVL.

This rearrangement joins TRBV27 to TRBJ2-2; 7 nucleotides agree with TRBD2. The V gene's germline CDR1 is MNHEY and CDR2 SMNVEV (reference sequence). V lost 7 bases to trimming and J lost 4 bases; unmatched junction nucleotides: 3. This CDR3 contains 13 residues. The CDR3 region has the DNA TGTGCCAGCACCGGGGGGAGCACCGGGGAGCTGTTTTTT. This sequence encodes CASTGGSTGELFF.

The rearrangement uses TRBV11-2 and TRBJ1-3; maybe TRBD1 (6 bases). The CDR3 is 14 amino acids. Trimming left V 5 bases short and J 3 bases short, with 11 bases between. Per germline, CDR1 SGHAT and CDR2 FQNNGV. CDR3 DNA: TGTGCCAGCAGCCTCCAGGACAGTGGAAACACCATATATTTT. Amino acids: CASSLQDSGNTIYF.